The clone carrying this TCR beta chain was observed a few times. These data belong to a study of T cell changes during pregnancy in multiple sclerosis. TCRdb's copy holds only in-frame clones and misses some; the assay was immunoSEQ multiplex PCR. The sample records approximately 48,000 clones, about 93% being singletons. Germline loops: CDR1 MGHDK, CDR2 SYGVNS. There are 11 residues in the CDR3. With V trimmed by 7 bases and J by 7 bases, 3 bases remained unmatched. The clonotype originates from a female donor with multiple sclerosis, enrolled in a pregnancy study. Specimen: CD4+ T cells from peripheral blood mononuclear cells, collected after pregnancy. The genes are TRBV25-1 and TRBJ1-1, with TRBD1 matching 7 bases. CDR3 nucleotides: TGTGCCAGCAAACGACAGGGTGAAGCTTTCTTT. Encoded protein: CASKRQGEAFF.